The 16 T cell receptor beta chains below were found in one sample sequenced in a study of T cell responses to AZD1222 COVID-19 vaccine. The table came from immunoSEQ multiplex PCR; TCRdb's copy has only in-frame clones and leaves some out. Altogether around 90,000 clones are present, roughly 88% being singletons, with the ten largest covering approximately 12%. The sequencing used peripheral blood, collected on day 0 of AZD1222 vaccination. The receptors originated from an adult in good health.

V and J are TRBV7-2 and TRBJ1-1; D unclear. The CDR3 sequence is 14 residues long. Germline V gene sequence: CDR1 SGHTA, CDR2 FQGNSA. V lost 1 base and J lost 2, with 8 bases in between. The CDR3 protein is CASSLGAENTEAFF. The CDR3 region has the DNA TGTGCCAGCAGCTTAGGGGCAGAAAACACTGAAGCTTTCTTT.

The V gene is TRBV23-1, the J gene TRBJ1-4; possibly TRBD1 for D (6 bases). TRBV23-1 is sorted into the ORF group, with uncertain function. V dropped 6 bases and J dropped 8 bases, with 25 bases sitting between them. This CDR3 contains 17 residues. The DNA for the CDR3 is TGCGCCAGCAGCCTTAGACAGGACAGCCCGATTCTGGAAAAACTGTTTTTT. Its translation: CASSLRQDSPILEKLFF.

CDR3 region: CASSQGRGQETQYF. CDR3 nucleotides: TGTGCCAGCAGCCAAGGTAGAGGCCAAGAGACCCAGTACTTC. The J gene is TRBJ2-5, the V gene TRBV4-2; no definite D call. The CDR3 extends over 14 amino acids. V lost 1 base and J 1 base, leaving 7 bases between the germline ends. Germline V gives CDR1 LGHNA, CDR2 YNFKEQ.

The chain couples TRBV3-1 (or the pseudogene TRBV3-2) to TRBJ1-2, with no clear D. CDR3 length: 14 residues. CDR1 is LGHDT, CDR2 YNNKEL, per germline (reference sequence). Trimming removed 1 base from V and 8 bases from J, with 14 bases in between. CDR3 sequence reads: CASSQGGSQTGYTF. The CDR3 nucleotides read TGTGCCAGCAGCCAAGGTGGGAGTCAGACGGGCTACACCTTC.

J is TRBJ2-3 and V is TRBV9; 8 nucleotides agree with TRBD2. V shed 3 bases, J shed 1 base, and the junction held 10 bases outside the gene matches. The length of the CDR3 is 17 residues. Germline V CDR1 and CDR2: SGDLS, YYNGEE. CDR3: CASSGSAVRGGTDTQYF. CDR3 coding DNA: TGTGCCAGCAGCGGGTCCGCCGTGCGGGGGGGCACAGATACGCAGTATTTT.

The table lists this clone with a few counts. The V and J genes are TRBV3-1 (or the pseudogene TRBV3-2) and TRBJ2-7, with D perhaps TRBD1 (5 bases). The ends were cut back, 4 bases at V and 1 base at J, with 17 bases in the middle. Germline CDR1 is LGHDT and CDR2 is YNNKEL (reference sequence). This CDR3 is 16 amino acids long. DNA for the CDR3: TGTGCCAGCAGCCCGCACCCCACAGGTCCATCCTACGAGCAGTACTTC. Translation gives CASSPHPTGPSYEQYF.

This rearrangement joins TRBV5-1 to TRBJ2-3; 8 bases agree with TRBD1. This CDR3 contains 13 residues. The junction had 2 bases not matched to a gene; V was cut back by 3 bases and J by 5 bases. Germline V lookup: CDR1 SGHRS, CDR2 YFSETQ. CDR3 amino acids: CASSWTGRDTQYF. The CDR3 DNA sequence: TGCGCCAGCAGCTGGACAGGGCGAGATACGCAGTATTTT.

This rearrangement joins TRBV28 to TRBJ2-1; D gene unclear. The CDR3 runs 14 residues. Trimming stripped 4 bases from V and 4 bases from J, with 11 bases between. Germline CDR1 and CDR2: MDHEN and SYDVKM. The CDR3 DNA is TGTGCCAGCAGTTACGGGCAGGCGTACAATGAGCAGTTCTTC. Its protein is CASSYGQAYNEQFF. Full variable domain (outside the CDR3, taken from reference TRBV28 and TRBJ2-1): DVKVTQSSRYLVKRTGEKVFLECVQDMDHENMFWYRQDPGLGLRLIYFSYDVKMKEKGDIPEGYSVSREKKERFSLILESASTNQTSMYLCASSYGQAYNEQFFGPGTRLTVL.

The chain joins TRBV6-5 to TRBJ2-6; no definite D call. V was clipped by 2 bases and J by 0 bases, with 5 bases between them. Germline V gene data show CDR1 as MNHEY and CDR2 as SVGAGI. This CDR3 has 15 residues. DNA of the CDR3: TGTGCCAGCAGTTACGCAGTCTCTGGGGCCAACGTCCTGACTTTC. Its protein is CASSYAVSGANVLTF.

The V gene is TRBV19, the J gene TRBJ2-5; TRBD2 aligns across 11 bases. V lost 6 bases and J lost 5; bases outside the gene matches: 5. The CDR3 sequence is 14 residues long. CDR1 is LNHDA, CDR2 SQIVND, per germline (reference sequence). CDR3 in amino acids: CASSLLAGGETQYF. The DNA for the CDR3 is TGTGCCAGTAGCCTGTTAGCGGGGGGGGAGACCCAGTACTTC.

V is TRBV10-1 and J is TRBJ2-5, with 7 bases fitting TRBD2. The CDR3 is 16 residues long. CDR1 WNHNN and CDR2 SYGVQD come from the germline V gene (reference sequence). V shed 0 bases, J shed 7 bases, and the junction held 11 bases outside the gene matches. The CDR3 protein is CASSESVGGSGGTQYF. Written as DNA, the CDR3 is TGCGCCAGCAGTGAGTCGGTGGGGGGGTCAGGCGGGACCCAGTACTTC.

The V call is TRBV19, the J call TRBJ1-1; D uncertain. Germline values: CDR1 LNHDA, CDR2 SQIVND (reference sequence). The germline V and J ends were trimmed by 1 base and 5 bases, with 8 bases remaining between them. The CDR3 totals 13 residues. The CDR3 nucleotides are TGTGCCAGTAGTATAGGCCGTGGGACTGAAGCTTTCTTT. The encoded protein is CASSIGRGTEAFF.

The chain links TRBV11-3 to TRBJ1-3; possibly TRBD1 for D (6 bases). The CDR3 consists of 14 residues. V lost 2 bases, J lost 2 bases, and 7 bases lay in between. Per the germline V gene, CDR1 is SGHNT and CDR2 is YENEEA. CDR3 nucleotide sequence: TGTGCCAGCAGCTTAACAGGGACTGGAAACACCATATATTTT. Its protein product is CASSLTGTGNTIYF.

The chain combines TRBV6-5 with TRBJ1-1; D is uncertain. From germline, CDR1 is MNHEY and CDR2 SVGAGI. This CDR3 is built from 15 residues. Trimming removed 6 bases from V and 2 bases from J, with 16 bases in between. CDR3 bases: TGTGCCAGCAGCTACGGGTCATACCGAAACACTGAAGCTTTCTTT. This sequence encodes CASSYGSYRNTEAFF.

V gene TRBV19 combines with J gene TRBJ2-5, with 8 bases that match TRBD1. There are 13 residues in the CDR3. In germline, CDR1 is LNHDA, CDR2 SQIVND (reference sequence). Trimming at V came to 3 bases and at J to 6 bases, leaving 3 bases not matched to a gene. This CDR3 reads CASSMDRVQTQYF. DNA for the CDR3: TGTGCCAGTAGTATGGACAGGGTGCAGACCCAGTACTTC.

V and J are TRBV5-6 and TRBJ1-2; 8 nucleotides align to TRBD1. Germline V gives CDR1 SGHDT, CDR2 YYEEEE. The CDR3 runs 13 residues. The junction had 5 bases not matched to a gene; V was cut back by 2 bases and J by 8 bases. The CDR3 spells CASSLTGTGGYTF. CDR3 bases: TGTGCCAGCAGCTTAACCGGGACAGGCGGCTACACCTTC. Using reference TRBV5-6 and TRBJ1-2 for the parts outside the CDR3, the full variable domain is DAGVTQSPTHLIKTRGQQVTLRCSPKSGHDTVSWYQQALGQGPQFIFQYYEEEERQRGNFPDRFSGHQFPNYSSELNVNALLLGDSALYLCASSLTGTGGYTFGSGTRLTVV.